This record concerns one TCR beta chain sequence. This sample stems from a study of blood T cell repertoires in COVID-19. At the level of the study: Samples representing acute and convalescent COVID-19 were sourced from the United States, Italy and Spain. PBMCs, B-cell-depleted T cells, or T cells provided the cDNA or gDNA that made up the material.

CDR3 size: 16 residues. Germline values: CDR1 LGHNA, CDR2 YSLEER. V shed 0 bases and J 6 bases; nucleotides not matched to a gene: 8. Original data processing: Amplification of reference gene primers was used by the study to estimate nucleated cell counts. Assay used: immunoSEQ multiplex PCR; TCRdb lists only in-frame clones, some missing. The DNA was the basis for D and trimming; V, J and clone size are from that table. The sample carries roughly 150,000 clones, 87% recorded once. The chain couples TRBV4-3 to TRBJ2-3; 8 bases are shared with TRBD2. The receptor's source is a human donor in a cohort sampled during active COVID-19. The specimen was peripheral blood. CDR3 bases: TGCGCCAGCAGCCAAGATACCGGGGGGGCCTGGGATACGCAGTATTTT. Amino acid sequence: CASSQDTGGAWDTQYF.